What follows are 9 T cell receptor beta chains derived from one specimen sequenced in a study of blood T cell repertoires in COVID-19. Libraries were prepared by immunoSEQ multiplex PCR; TCRdb keeps only in-frame clonotypes and omits some of them. The sample includes roughly 220,000 clones, 85% of them seen just once. The sample was peripheral blood. The receptor set was obtained from a man aged 50 to 60 who had recovered from COVID-19.

This clone was observed a handful of times. The genes are TRBV28 and TRBJ1-6; 10 bases are a match to TRBD1. V lost 5 bases to trimming and J lost 3 bases; unmatched junction nucleotides: 7. Germline V lookup: CDR1 MDHEN, CDR2 SYDVKM. CDR3 size: 17 residues. CDR3 region: CASSRPGTGVYNSPLHF. The CDR3 region has the DNA TGTGCCAGCAGTCGTCCCGGGACAGGGGTCTATAATTCACCCCTCCACTTT.

This chain connects TRBV15 to TRBJ2-7, with 14 nucleotides matching TRBD2. The CDR3 has 16 amino acids. Germline V CDR1 and CDR2: LNHNV, YYDKDF (reference sequence). The V gene end was trimmed by 3 bases and the J gene end by 6 bases; junction bases not matched to a gene: 7. The CDR3 loop is CATSRGLAGADCEQYF. The DNA for the CDR3 is TGTGCCACCAGCAGGGGACTAGCGGGAGCTGATTGCGAGCAGTACTTC.

The gene calls are TRBV7-9 and TRBJ2-1, with D tentatively TRBD2 (6 bases). V lost 2 bases to trimming and J lost 7 bases, with 12 bases between them. Germline values: CDR1 SEHNR, CDR2 FQNEAQ (reference sequence). The CDR3 is made up of 14 amino acids. The CDR3 bases are TGTGCCAGCAGCTTATACACAGGAGGGAATGAGCAGTTCTTC. It codes for CASSLYTGGNEQFF.

The rearrangement joins TRBV19 to TRBJ2-5; a possible D gene is TRBD2 (5 bases). The CDR3 has 13 amino acids. The germline CDR1 and CDR2 sequences are LNHDA and SQIVND (reference sequence). V dropped 4 bases and J dropped 1 base, with 7 bases sitting between them. The CDR3 nucleotides read TGTGCCAGTAGTAGGAGGCTCCAAGAGACCCAGTACTTC. It encodes CASSRRLQETQYF.

This clone was observed a few times. V gene TRBV6-5 combines with J gene TRBJ2-7, with 7 bases lining up with TRBD1. This CDR3 is built from 14 residues. Germline V gene data show CDR1 as MNHEY and CDR2 as SVGAGI. J lost 2 bases, V lost 6 bases, and 7 bases had no gene match. The CDR3 here is CASRQNRGPYEQYF. CDR3 DNA: TGTGCCAGCAGGCAAAACAGGGGACCCTACGAGCAGTACTTC.

The chain combines TRBV9 with TRBJ2-1, with a weak D call TRBD1 (6 bases). The CDR3 is made up of 14 amino acids. The V end was cut by 0 bases, the J end by 4 bases, with 8 bases between. Germline V gene sequence: CDR1 SGDLS, CDR2 YYNGEE. The CDR3 protein is CASSVGGPYNEQFF. CDR3 nucleotides: TGTGCCAGCAGCGTAGGGGGGCCTTACAATGAGCAGTTCTTC.

The chain uses TRBV14 and TRBJ2-3; 12 bases align to TRBD2. The CDR3 has 16 amino acids. The germline gives CDR1 SGHDN, CDR2 FVKESK. V shed 3 bases and J 4 bases; nucleotides not matched to a gene: 5. The CDR3 is CASSHPTSGRADTQYF. Here the CDR3 DNA reads TGTGCCAGCAGCCATCCGACTAGCGGGAGAGCAGATACGCAGTATTTT.

The chain employs TRBV6-2 or TRBV6-3 and TRBJ2-2; 7 nucleotides match TRBD2. Germline CDR1 MNHEY, CDR2 SVGEGT. J lost 6 bases, V lost 4 bases, and 2 bases had no gene match. The CDR3 contains 13 residues. The DNA of the CDR3 is TGTGCCAGCAGTTTCACTAGCGCCGGGGAGCTGTTTTTT. Translated, it gives CASSFTSAGELFF.

The V call is TRBV19, the J call TRBJ2-1, with 10 bases fitting TRBD1. Germline CDR1 and CDR2: LNHDA and SQIVND (reference sequence). Trimming removed 6 bases from V and 10 bases from J; junction bases left unmatched: 9. The CDR3 has 14 residues. CDR3 nucleotides: TGTGCCAGTAGGGACAGGGGGGGGTCCAGGGAGCAGTTCTTC. Translating it yields CASRDRGGSREQFF.